This section outlines one TCR beta chain sequence together with its context. The table came from immunoSEQ multiplex PCR; TCRdb's copy has only in-frame clones and leaves some out. The table shows some 75,000 clones, with 85% to 90% occurring only once. This sample was included in a study of blood T cell repertoires in COVID-19. Material for sequencing was peripheral blood. This TCR derives from a man aged 55 to 70 with acute or convalescent COVID-19.

DNA for the CDR3: TGTGCCAGCAGCTTAGCCCTCCCCGGCCAGGGGAGCGAGCAGTACTTC. Amino acid sequence: CASSLALPGQGSEQYF. V is TRBV7-2 and J is TRBJ2-7, with D possibly TRBD1 on 6 matching bases. Trimming took 0 bases from V and 6 from J, leaving 18 bases between them. CDR1 and CDR2 from the germline V gene are SGHTA and FQGNSA. There are 16 residues in the CDR3.